The present T cell receptor (beta chain) was sequenced within a study of blood T cell repertoires in COVID-19. Study summary: COVID-19 samples from acute and convalescent phases originated in the United States, Italy and Spain. The cDNA or gDNA used as material had been derived from T cells, B-cell-depleted T cells, or PBMCs.

The CDR3 spans 14 residues. Trimming left V 3 bases short and J 4 bases short, with 13 bases between. From germline, CDR1 is DFQATT and CDR2 SNEGSKA (reference sequence). In the original analysis: The assay estimated nucleated cells by amplifying reference gene primers. The assay was immunoSEQ multiplex PCR, and TCRdb's table has in-frame clones only and misses some. For V, J and clone size, that table is used; D and trimming come from the DNA. The table lists about 150,000 clones, approximately 86% of them singletons, with more than 0.8% in the top ten. Sequenced sample: peripheral blood. The rearrangement links TRBV20-1 to TRBJ1-5; D possibly corresponds to TRBD1 (6 bases). This sequence was found in a woman in her forties or fifties with acute or convalescent COVID-19. CDR3 nucleotides: TGCAGTGCTAGTAACAGGGTCGGGAATCAGCCCCAGCATTTT. This gives the protein CSASNRVGNQPQHF.